The 21 T cell receptor beta chains below come from one sample, sequenced in a study of OX40 agonist ivuxolimab in advanced cancers. Sequencing used immunoSEQ multiplex PCR; TCRdb keeps in-frame clones, though not all of them. The repertoire has more than 25,000 clones, roughly 86% of them found once; the top ten carry roughly 27%. The starting material was CD4+ or CD8+ T cells sorted from blood, obtained in a trial of the OX40 agonist ivuxolimab. The receptors were sampled from an adult with an advanced solid tumor such as melanoma, head and neck, liver or kidney cancer.

Regarding this clone: The junction differs from germline at one of its ends, possibly a read error. V is TRBV7-3 and J is TRBJ2-7; 8 bases map to TRBD2. Germline CDR1 is SGHTA and CDR2 is FQGTGA. The CDR3 runs 15 residues. CDR3 in amino acids: CASRLTSGSSYEQYF. The CDR3 DNA is TGTGCCAGCAGACTAACTAGCGGTAGCTCCTACGAGCAATACTTC.

The V and J genes are TRBV5-5 and TRBJ1-1; 7 bases agree with TRBD1. The CDR3 length is 15 residues. V shed 4 bases, J shed 1 base, and the junction held 7 bases outside the gene matches. Germline V lookup: CDR1 SGHKS, CDR2 YYEKEE (reference sequence). CDR3 DNA: TGTGCCAGCAGCCAATTTTACAGGGGGAACACTGAAGCTTTCTTT. As protein: CASSQFYRGNTEAFF.

Only a few counts were recorded for this clone. The J gene is TRBJ2-7, the V gene TRBV28; 7 bases are shared with TRBD2. The length of the CDR3 is 14 residues. Germline V gene lookup returns CDR1 MDHEN and CDR2 SYDVKM. V was pared by 3 bases and J by 0 bases, with 2 bases of the junction left unmatched. The CDR3 nucleotides read TGTGCCAGCAGTTTGGGCGGGAGCTCCTACGAGCAGTACTTC. Its protein product is CASSLGGSSYEQYF.

The rearrangement links TRBV6-1 to TRBJ2-2, with a weak D call TRBD2 (5 bases). The CDR3 is 16 amino acids. The V gene's germline CDR1 is MNHNS and CDR2 SASEGT. The V end was cut by 3 bases, the J end by 5 bases, with 16 bases between. The CDR3 nucleotides are TGTGCCAGCAGTGATGAGGGCACCTCCCGGACCGGGGAGCTGTTTTTT. Translation: CASSDEGTSRTGELFF.

This chain uses TRBV28 with TRBJ2-7; D could derive from TRBD1 or TRBD2 (5 bases each). Trimming took 3 bases from V and 3 from J, leaving 12 bases between them. The CDR3 length is 14 residues. CDR1 is MDHEN, CDR2 SYDVKM, per germline. CDR3 amino acids: CASSFMGVFYEQYF. In nucleotides, the CDR3 is TGTGCCAGCAGTTTTATGGGGGTTTTCTACGAGCAGTACTTC.

The chain couples TRBV19 to TRBJ1-1; 9 bases agree with TRBD1. Germline V gives CDR1 LNHDA, CDR2 SQIVND (reference sequence). The CDR3 consists of 11 residues. The junction had 4 bases not matched to a gene; V was cut back by 9 bases and J by 8 bases. CDR3 sequence: CASGTGLEAFF. The CDR3 nucleotides read TGTGCCAGCGGGACAGGGCTCGAAGCTTTCTTT.

The chain is built from TRBV7-8 and TRBJ2-7; D gene ambiguous. This CDR3 is built from 15 residues. Germline CDR1 reads SGHVS; CDR2 reads FQNEAQ. Trimming removed 2 bases at V and 4 bases at J, with 15 bases between. CDR3 sequence: CASSLRARIGYEQYF. CDR3 DNA: TGTGCCAGCAGCTTACGCGCGAGAATTGGGTACGAGCAGTACTTC. The entire variable domain, with the rest obtained from reference TRBV7-8 and TRBJ2-7, is as follows: GAGVSQSPRYKVAKRGQDVALRCDPISGHVSLFWYQQALGQGPEFLTYFQNEAQLDKSGLPSDRFFAERPEGSVSTLKIQRTQQEDSAVYLCASSLRARIGYEQYFGPGTRLTVT.

The V and J genes are TRBV28 and TRBJ2-2; D is unresolved. The germline V gene has CDR1 MDHEN and CDR2 SYDVKM. The CDR3 consists of 13 residues. V was cut by 5 bases and J by 6 bases, with 10 bases left in between. In DNA, the CDR3 is TGTGCCAGCAGTCCCCGTTGGCCCGGGGAGCTGTTTTTT. Translated: CASSPRWPGELFF.

The chain is built from TRBV7-8 and TRBJ1-5; D is unresolved. Germline values: CDR1 SGHVS, CDR2 FQNEAQ. The CDR3 is 15 residues long. V lost 2 bases and J lost 6, with 14 bases in between. CDR3 loop: CASSLSGSASQPQHF. CDR3 nucleotides: TGTGCCAGCAGCTTATCCGGGTCGGCGAGTCAGCCCCAGCATTTT.

This clone was counted only a few times. The chain combines TRBV7-9 with TRBJ1-2; 8 bases match TRBD1. J was trimmed by 4 bases and V by 4 bases; bases with no gene match: 5. The CDR3 has 14 residues. Germline V lookup: CDR1 SEHNR, CDR2 FQNEAQ (reference sequence). CDR3 amino acids: CASSSGTGSYGYTF. For the CDR3, the DNA is TGTGCCAGCAGCTCCGGGACAGGATCCTATGGCTACACCTTC.

The chain couples TRBV7-9 to TRBJ2-5; D gene ambiguous. This CDR3 is 12 amino acids long. Germline V CDR1 and CDR2: SEHNR, FQNEAQ (reference sequence). The V and J ends lost 0 bases and 4 bases respectively, with 3 bases between them. The DNA of the CDR3 is TGTGCCAGCAGCTTAGCGGTAGAGACCCAGTACTTC. It yields the protein CASSLAVETQYF.

The chain has TRBV10-3 and TRBJ1-5; D may be TRBD1 (5 bases). Trimming took 2 bases from V and 3 from J, leaving 8 bases between them. CDR1 and CDR2 (germline): ENHRY, SYGVKD. The CDR3 sequence is 14 residues long. CDR3 sequence: CAISEAGNNQPQHF. CDR3 coding DNA: TGTGCCATCAGTGAGGCAGGGAACAATCAGCCCCAGCATTTT.

The V and J genes are TRBV13 and TRBJ2-3; D might be TRBD2 (6 bases). From germline, CDR1 is PRHDT and CDR2 FYEKMQ (reference sequence). This CDR3 has 13 residues. V lost 6 bases, J lost 2 bases, and 9 bases lay in between. Here the CDR3 DNA reads TGTGCCAGCAGGGACTATAACACAGATACGCAGTATTTT. It yields the protein CASRDYNTDTQYF.

The chain has TRBV11-3 and TRBJ2-1, with TRBD2 identical over 12 bases. The CDR3 is made up of 13 amino acids. Germline lookup yields CDR1 SGHNT and CDR2 YENEEA. After removal of 3 bases from V and 12 bases from J, the junction contained 3 bases not matched to a gene. DNA of the CDR3: TGTGCCAGCAGCTTGACTAGCGGGAGAGGGCAGTTCTTC. This gives the protein CASSLTSGRGQFF. The whole variable domain, filled in from reference TRBV11-3 and TRBJ2-1, reads EAGVVQSPRYKIIEKKQPVAFWCNPISGHNTLYWYLQNLGQGPELLIRYENEEAVDDSQLPKDRFSAERLKGVDSTLKIQPAELGDSAVYLCASSLTSGRGQFFGPGTRLTVL.

This sequence joins TRBV2 and TRBJ2-7, with no clear D. The CDR3 spans 13 residues. CDR1 is SNHLY and CDR2 is FYNNEI in the germline V gene. The V end lost 1 base, the J end lost 2 bases, and 6 bases lay between the germline ends. The CDR3: CASSEGPTYEQYF. CDR3 in DNA: TGTGCCAGCAGTGAAGGCCCAACCTACGAGCAGTACTTC.

The rearrangement uses TRBV6-5 and TRBJ2-1, with TRBD2 as a possible D gene (5 bases). The V end lost 0 bases, the J end lost 5 bases, and 14 bases lay between the germline ends. The CDR3 covers 16 residues. From germline, CDR1 is MNHEY and CDR2 SVGAGI. The chain's CDR3 is CASSYSSGGPNNEQFF. The CDR3 bases are TGTGCCAGCAGTTACTCCAGCGGAGGACCGAACAATGAGCAGTTCTTC.

V and J are TRBV4-1 and TRBJ2-1, with TRBD1 matching 8 bases. Germline V gene lookup returns CDR1 MGHRA and CDR2 YSYEKL. The CDR3 is 14 residues long. V lost 4 bases to trimming and J lost 9 bases; unmatched junction nucleotides: 8. The CDR3 sequence: CASSPSDRVGEQFF. The DNA for the CDR3 is TGCGCCAGCAGCCCCTCGGACAGGGTAGGTGAGCAGTTCTTC.

Remarks on this clone: The same CDR3 is also encoded by other DNA sequences in this sample. The rearrangement joins TRBV6-5 to TRBJ2-7, with 9 bases matching TRBD2. The CDR3 is 15 residues long. V lost 0 bases to trimming and J lost 0 bases; unmatched junction nucleotides: 0. Germline values: CDR1 MNHEY, CDR2 SVGAGI. The CDR3 DNA reads as TGTGCCAGCAGTTACTCTAGCGGGAGCTCCTACGAGCAGTACTTC. Its translation is CASSYSSGSSYEQYF.

The sample holds a few counts of this clone. V is TRBV10-2 and J is TRBJ1-2; the match to TRBD1 covers 9 bases. The V gene's germline CDR1 is WSHSY and CDR2 SAAADI. There are 14 residues in the CDR3. J gave up 4 bases and V 6 bases, and 6 bases lay outside the gene matches. In DNA form, the CDR3 reads TGCGCCAGCAGATCGACAGGGGGGGTCTATGGCTACACCTTC. It yields the protein CASRSTGGVYGYTF.

The chain combines TRBV9 with TRBJ2-1, with D perhaps matching TRBD2 (5 bases). This CDR3 contains 17 residues. The germline V gene encodes CDR1 SGDLS and CDR2 YYNGEE. The V and J ends lost 3 bases and 0 bases respectively, with 16 bases between them. For the CDR3, the DNA is TGTGCCAGCAGCGGTGGGGTTCTAGCACACTCCTACAATGAGCAGTTCTTC. It encodes CASSGGVLAHSYNEQFF.

The chain couples TRBV2 to TRBJ2-7; 11 nucleotides line up with TRBD2. Trimming at V came to 7 bases and at J to 1 base, leaving 9 bases not matched to a gene. The V gene's germline CDR1 is SNHLY and CDR2 FYNNEI. This CDR3 comprises 16 residues. DNA for the CDR3: TGTGCCAGCAAGCTGCGACTAGCGGGACATTCCTACGAGCAGTACTTC. Translating gives CASKLRLAGHSYEQYF.